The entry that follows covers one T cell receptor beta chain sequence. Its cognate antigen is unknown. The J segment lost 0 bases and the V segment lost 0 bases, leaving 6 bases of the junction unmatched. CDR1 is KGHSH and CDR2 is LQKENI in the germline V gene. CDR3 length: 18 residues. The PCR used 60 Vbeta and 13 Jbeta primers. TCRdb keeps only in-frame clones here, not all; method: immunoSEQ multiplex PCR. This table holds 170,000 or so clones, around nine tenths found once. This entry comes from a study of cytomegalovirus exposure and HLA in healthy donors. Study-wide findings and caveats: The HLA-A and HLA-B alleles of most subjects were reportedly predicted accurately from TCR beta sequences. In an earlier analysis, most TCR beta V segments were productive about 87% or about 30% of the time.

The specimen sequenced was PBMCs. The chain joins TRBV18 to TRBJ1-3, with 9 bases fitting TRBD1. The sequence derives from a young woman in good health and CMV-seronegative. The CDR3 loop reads CASSPPTGTGFSGNTIYF. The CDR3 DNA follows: TGTGCCAGCTCACCACCCACCGGGACAGGGTTCTCTGGAAACACCATATATTTT.